The TCR beta chain under discussion was sequenced for a study of cytomegalovirus exposure and HLA in healthy donors. The PCR contained 60 Vbeta and 13 Jbeta primers. In the study's own analysis: The count from a later analysis was some 76 million unique TCR beta chains, roughly 11 million of them shared. The assay was immunoSEQ multiplex PCR, and TCRdb's table has in-frame clones only and misses some. That table supplies the V and J calls and clone size; D and trimming were determined from the DNA. The table includes about 270,000 clones, roughly 70% detected once. This clone was observed a handful of times. Its antigen remains unknown. Study-wide points: An analysis done earlier found most TCR beta V segments productive about 90% or about 30% of the time. Other equally common chains were less clonally expanded than HLA-associated TCR beta chains, a later analysis showed.

V lost 7 bases to trimming and J lost 6 bases, with 16 bases between them. CDR3 length: 14 amino acids. Germline V gene lookup returns CDR1 WSHSY and CDR2 SAAADI. This clonotype was sampled from a female donor in good health and CMV-seronegative. Sequenced material: PBMCs. The V and J genes are TRBV10-2 and TRBJ2-1; D not certain. The CDR3: CASIRAHDSNEQFF. The DNA of the CDR3 is TGCGCCAGCATCAGAGCGCACGATTCCAATGAGCAGTTCTTC.